This T cell receptor beta chain was identified during a study of cytomegalovirus exposure and HLA in healthy donors. Study at large: Early released data comprised 80 million or so unique TCRs from HLA-typed donors. Study conclusions and caveats: Researchers had no immune exposure information except CMV serostatus available. About 87% or about 30% of the time was how often most TCR beta V segments were productive, according to an earlier analysis.

A word on this clone: Its antigen is not identified.

In the PCR, 60 Vbeta and 13 Jbeta primers were used. Assay: immunoSEQ multiplex PCR; the TCRdb copy retains only in-frame clones and omits some. The repertoire has some 95,000 clones, approximately 72% of them found once; the top ten carry 4.1%. Trimming stripped 3 bases from V and 3 bases from J, with 15 bases between. The germline V gene has CDR1 ENHRY and CDR2 SYGVKD. The CDR3 is made up of 16 amino acids. The receptor comes from a woman in her forties in good health and CMV-seropositive. The chain employs TRBV10-3 and TRBJ2-1; maybe TRBD1 (6 bases). Material: PBMCs. CDR3 sequence reads: CAISDWTASSYNEQFF. CDR3 DNA sequence: TGTGCCATCAGTGATTGGACAGCCAGTAGCTACAATGAGCAGTTCTTC.